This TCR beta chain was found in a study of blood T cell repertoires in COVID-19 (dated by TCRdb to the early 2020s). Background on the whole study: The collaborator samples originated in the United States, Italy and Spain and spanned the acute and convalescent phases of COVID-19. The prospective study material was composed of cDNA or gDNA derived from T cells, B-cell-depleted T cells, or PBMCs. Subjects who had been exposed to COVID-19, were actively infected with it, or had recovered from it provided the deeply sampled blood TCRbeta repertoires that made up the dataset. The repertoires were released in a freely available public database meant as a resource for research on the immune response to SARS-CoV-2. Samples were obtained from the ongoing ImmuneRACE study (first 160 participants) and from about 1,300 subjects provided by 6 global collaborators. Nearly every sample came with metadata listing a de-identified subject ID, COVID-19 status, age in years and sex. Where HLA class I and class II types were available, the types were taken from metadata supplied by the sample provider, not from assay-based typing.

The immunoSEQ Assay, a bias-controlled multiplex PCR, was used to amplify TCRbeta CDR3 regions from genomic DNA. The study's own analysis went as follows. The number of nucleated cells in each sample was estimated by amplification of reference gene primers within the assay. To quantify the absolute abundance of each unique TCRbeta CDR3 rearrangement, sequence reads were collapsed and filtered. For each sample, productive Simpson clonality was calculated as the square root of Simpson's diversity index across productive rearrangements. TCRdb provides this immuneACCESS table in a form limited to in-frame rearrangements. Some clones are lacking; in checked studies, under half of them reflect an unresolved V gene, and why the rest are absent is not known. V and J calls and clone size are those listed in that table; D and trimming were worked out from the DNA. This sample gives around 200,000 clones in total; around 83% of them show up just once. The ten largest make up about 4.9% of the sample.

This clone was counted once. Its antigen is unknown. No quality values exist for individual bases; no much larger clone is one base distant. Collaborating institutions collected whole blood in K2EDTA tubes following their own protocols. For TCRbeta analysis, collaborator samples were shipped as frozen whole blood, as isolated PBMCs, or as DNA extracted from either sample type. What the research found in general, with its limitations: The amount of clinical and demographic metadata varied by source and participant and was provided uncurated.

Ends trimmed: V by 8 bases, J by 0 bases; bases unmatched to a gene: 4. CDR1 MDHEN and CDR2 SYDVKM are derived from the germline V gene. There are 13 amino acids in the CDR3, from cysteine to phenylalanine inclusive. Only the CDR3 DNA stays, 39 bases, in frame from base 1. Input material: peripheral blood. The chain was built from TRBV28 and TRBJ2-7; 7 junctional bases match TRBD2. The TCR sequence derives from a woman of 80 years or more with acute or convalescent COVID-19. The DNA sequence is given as TGTGCCAGCGTGCCGGGGGGCTCCTACGAGCAGTACTTC. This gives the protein CASVPGGSYEQYF.